This TCR beta chain was obtained from a study of blood T cells in healthy people across ages. A word on this clonotype: Antigen unknown.

For the second PCR, which ran for roughly 6 to 12 cycles, a sample-barcoded 5' primer and a J-beta primer mix were used. Each CDR3 protein is one row after TCRdb ran MiXCR on the 5' RACE reads. This sample has about 800,000 distinct CDR3 sequences, with 58% found just once. Each sample gave at least 6 million isolated PBMCs. General study results and limits: In older individuals, TCR beta diversity per million T cells was lower, falling roughly linearly with age.

The source material was blood. This clonotype was obtained from a man aged 25 to 45 in good health.

Here the CDR3 DNA reads TGCAGTGCTCTAGACCTGGGCGAGACCCAGTACTTC. Residues: CSALDLGETQYF. This chain uses TRBV20-1 with TRBJ2-5; D not resolved. The CDR3 is made up of 12 amino acids. Deletions cut 5 bases from V and 5 bases from J, with 12 bases between. Looked up from germline, CDR1 is DFQATT and CDR2 is SNEGSKA (reference sequence).